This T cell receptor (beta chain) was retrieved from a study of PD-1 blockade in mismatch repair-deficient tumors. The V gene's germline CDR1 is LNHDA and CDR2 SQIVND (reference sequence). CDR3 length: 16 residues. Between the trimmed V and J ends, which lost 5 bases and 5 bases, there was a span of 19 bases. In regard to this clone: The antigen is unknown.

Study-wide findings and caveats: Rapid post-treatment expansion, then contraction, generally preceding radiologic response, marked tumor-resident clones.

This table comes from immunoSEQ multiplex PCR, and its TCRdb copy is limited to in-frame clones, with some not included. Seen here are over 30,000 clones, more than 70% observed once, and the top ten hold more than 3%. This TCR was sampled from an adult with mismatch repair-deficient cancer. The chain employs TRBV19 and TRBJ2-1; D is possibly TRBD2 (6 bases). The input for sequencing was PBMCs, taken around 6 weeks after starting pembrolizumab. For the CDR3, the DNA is TGTGCCAGTAGTTCCTTCGGGAGAGGGAACGACAATGAGCAGTTCTTC. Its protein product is CASSSFGRGNDNEQFF.